One and the same sample provided the 3 T cell receptor beta chains below, sequenced in a study of T cells in localized non-small cell lung cancer (dated by TCRdb to 2020 to 2021). Library preparation used the immunoSEQ multiplex PCR assay. TCRdb mirrors the immuneACCESS table, restricted to in-frame sequences. Some clones are absent from its copies; in checked studies, under half trace to an unresolved V gene, and the reason for the others is unknown. The sample profile shows over 1,000 clones; approximately 25% of them were found once. The ten largest account for approximately 37% of the sample. Sequencing used normal lung tissue next to the tumor, obtained before any cancer treatment. Receptors originate from a male donor at least 60 years old with stage II squamous cell lung carcinoma.

This sequence joins TRBV9 and TRBJ1-2; a weak D match, TRBD1 (5 bases). Trimming pared 3 bases from V and 0 bases from J, leaving 18 bases between. This CDR3 spans 17 amino acids. CDR1 and CDR2 (germline): SGDLS, YYNGEE. This CDR3 reads CASSARGQDRANYGYTF. CDR3 DNA sequence: TGTGCCAGCAGCGCCCGGGGCCAAGACCGAGCTAACTATGGCTACACCTTC.

By share, this clone counts as medium-sized. The rearrangement links TRBV6-8 to TRBJ1-2; 10 bases match TRBD1. V was pared by 5 bases and J by 3 bases, with 12 bases of the junction left unmatched. Germline assignment: CDR1 MNHGY and CDR2 SAAAGT. CDR3 size: 17 residues. The CDR3 DNA reads as TGTGCCAGCAGTCCCGGTTTCGTCGGGACAGGGGACTATGGCTACACCTTC. This encodes CASSPGFVGTGDYGYTF.

The gene calls are TRBV6-8 and TRBJ2-2; D may be TRBD1 (6 bases). This CDR3 region has 13 residues. Trimming removed 2 bases at V and 6 bases at J, with 7 bases between. CDR1 is MNHGY and CDR2 is SAAAGT in the germline V gene. This chain's CDR3 is CASSYPGAGELFF. Here the CDR3 DNA reads TGTGCCAGCAGTTACCCAGGGGCCGGGGAGCTGTTTTTT.